What follows is one TCR beta chain and its context. These data originate in a study of STAT5B mutations in CD4+ large granular lymphocyte leukemia. CDR1 SGHRS and CDR2 YFSETQ come from the germline V gene. The CDR3 has 15 residues. Trimming removed 1 base at V and 1 base at J, with 11 bases between. Assay used: immunoSEQ multiplex PCR; TCRdb lists only in-frame clones, some missing. Among about 46,000 clones listed, roughly 80% were seen once. The rearrangement links TRBV5-1 to TRBJ2-5; the D gene is possibly TRBD1 (5 bases). The sequence was collected from a human donor in good health. Sequencing was done on a sample of CD4+ T cells from blood buffy coats. The chain's CDR3 is CASSLSGRVQETQYF. DNA for the CDR3: TGCGCCAGCAGCTTGTCTGGCAGGGTCCAAGAGACCCAGTACTTC.